Below are 29 T cell receptor beta chains sequenced from a single sample in a study of shared clonotypes between healthy human individuals. Clones were read by immunoSEQ multiplex PCR, and TCRdb kept only the in-frame ones, dropping some. The sample carries more than 2,000,000 clones, roughly nine tenths recorded once. Sequenced material: naive CD4+ T cells sorted from blood. Subset reported: CD45RA+ positively selected. Source of these receptors: a young man in good health.

This clone was found once. V gene TRBV6-5 combines with J gene TRBJ2-1; no clear D gene. The CDR3 is 14 amino acids. V lost 5 bases and J lost 7, with 15 bases in between. Per the germline V gene, CDR1 is MNHEY and CDR2 is SVGAGI. DNA for the CDR3: TGTGCCAGCAGTCCTCCGGGCAGAAATAATGAGCAGTTCTTC. Translated, it gives CASSPPGRNNEQFF.

As to this clone: Distinct nucleotide sequences in the sample also encode this CDR3. The V and J genes are TRBV18 and TRBJ1-3; D not certain. V was clipped by 0 bases and J by 0 bases, with 6 bases between them. This CDR3 has 15 residues. Per germline, CDR1 KGHSH and CDR2 LQKENI. CDR3 nucleotides: TGTGCCAGCTCACCACCCGGAACCTCTGGAAACACCATATATTTT. Translating it yields CASSPPGTSGNTIYF.

The chain couples TRBV15 to TRBJ1-3, with D unresolved. V was trimmed by 5 bases and J by 4 bases, leaving 24 bases between them. This CDR3 region has 18 residues. Germline CDR1 and CDR2: LNHNV and YYDKDF (reference sequence). This chain's CDR3 is CATSLDLAGKGFGNTIYF. For the CDR3, the DNA is TGTGCCACCAGCCTAGATTTGGCGGGAAAGGGATTCGGAAACACCATATATTTT.

This clone was seen once. This chain connects TRBV6-1 to TRBJ1-1; no firm D call. This CDR3 has 12 amino acids. In germline, CDR1 is MNHNS, CDR2 SASEGT. V lost 0 bases and J 3 bases, leaving 2 bases between the germline ends. In DNA form, the CDR3 reads TGTGCCAGCAGTGAAGCGGACACTGAAGCTTTCTTT. Amino acids: CASSEADTEAFF.

In this sample, this clone turned up once. This chain links TRBV11-2 with TRBJ1-5; no reliable D call. This CDR3 contains 13 residues. Trimming cost V 6 bases and J 7 bases, with 13 bases left between them. In germline, CDR1 is SGHAT, CDR2 FQNNGV. The CDR3 protein is CASSPGMGQPQHF. The CDR3 DNA follows: TGTGCCAGCAGTCCTGGGATGGGACAGCCCCAGCATTTT. Filled out from reference TRBV11-2 and TRBJ1-5, the complete variable domain reads EAGVAQSPRYKIIEKRQSVAFWCNPISGHATLYWYQQILGQGPKLLIQFQNNGVVDDSQLPKDRFSAERLKGVDSTLKIQPAKLEDSAVYLCASSPGMGQPQHFGDGTRLSIL.

The rearrangement joins TRBV7-6 to TRBJ2-1; either TRBD1 or TRBD2 may fit D (5 bases each). The CDR3 totals 17 residues. V was shortened by 4 bases and J by 10 bases, with 26 bases between the two germline ends. Looked up from germline, CDR1 is SGHVS and CDR2 is FNYEAQ. CDR3 nucleotide sequence: TGTGCCAGCAGCTCGAATCCGGGGTCAGGGTTCCCCACAGAGCAGTTCTTC. It encodes CASSSNPGSGFPTEQFF.

This clone was recorded once. This rearrangement joins TRBV27 to TRBJ2-7; maybe TRBD1 (6 bases). The CDR3 extends over 14 amino acids. Germline V gene sequence: CDR1 MNHEY, CDR2 SMNVEV (reference sequence). V shed 5 bases and J shed 2 bases, with 13 bases lying between them. The CDR3 DNA reads as TGTGCCAGCAGTCTCCGGACAGTTCCCTACGAGCAGTACTTC. Translated: CASSLRTVPYEQYF.

The V call is TRBV30, the J call TRBJ2-3, with D hard to call. The CDR3 runs to 14 residues. Germline assignment: CDR1 GTSNPN and CDR2 SVGIG (reference sequence). V was shortened by 4 bases and J by 1 base, with 12 bases between the two germline ends. The CDR3 sequence: CAWNRPLGTDTQYF. CDR3 DNA sequence: TGTGCCTGGAACCGGCCGCTGGGCACAGATACGCAGTATTTT.

CDR3 nucleotides: TGTGCCAGCAGCCCGCGACAGGACAGTGAAGCTTTCTTT. Protein product: CASSPRQDSEAFF. The chain couples TRBV11-2 to TRBJ1-1; possible D gene TRBD1, 6 bases. The CDR3 is 13 residues long. V was shortened by 5 bases and J by 7 bases, with 14 bases between the two germline ends. CDR1 SGHAT and CDR2 FQNNGV come from the germline V gene.

This chain links TRBV2 with TRBJ1-3, with 10 bases identical to TRBD1. The V segment lost 8 bases and the J segment 4 bases; nucleotides outside the gene matches: 2. Germline V gene lookup returns CDR1 SNHLY and CDR2 FYNNEI. The CDR3 loop spans 13 amino acids. This CDR3 is CASRQGAGNTIYF. The DNA for the CDR3 is TGTGCCAGCCGACAGGGGGCCGGAAACACCATATATTTT.

The chain employs TRBV14 and TRBJ2-7; perhaps TRBD2 as D (5 bases). Germline V lookup: CDR1 SGHDN, CDR2 FVKESK. The V gene lost 3 bases and the J gene lost 8 bases, with 11 bases spanning the gap. There are 12 residues in the CDR3. The CDR3 region has the DNA TGTGCCAGCAGCCAGAGGGCCCAAAAGCAGTACTTC. Encoded protein: CASSQRAQKQYF.

The rearrangement links TRBV5-1 to TRBJ2-7; D uncertain. V shed 4 bases and J shed 3 bases, with 11 bases lying between them. CDR1 SGHRS and CDR2 YFSETQ come from the germline V gene. This CDR3 contains 13 residues. The CDR3 spells CASSTIMGYEQYF. CDR3 DNA: TGCGCCAGCAGCACCATCATGGGCTACGAGCAGTACTTC.

The chain joins TRBV19 to TRBJ2-3, with 11 bases fitting TRBD2. Germline loops: CDR1 LNHDA, CDR2 SQIVND (reference sequence). The CDR3 has 15 amino acids. The V and J ends lost 10 bases and 2 bases, in that order; junction bases with no gene match: 8. The DNA of the CDR3 is TGTGCCACTACCACTAGCGGGAGCTTCACAGATACGCAGTATTTT. It specifies CATTTSGSFTDTQYF.

The V and J genes are TRBV27 and TRBJ2-7, with D perhaps given as TRBD1 or TRBD2 (5 bases each). The germline gives CDR1 MNHEY, CDR2 SMNVEV (reference sequence). This CDR3 has 16 residues. Trimming left V 5 bases short and J 4 bases short, with 21 bases between. CDR3 region: CASSPTRAVGVYEQYF. For the CDR3, the DNA is TGTGCCAGCAGTCCCACCAGGGCCGTCGGGGTTTACGAGCAGTACTTC.

The chain couples TRBV18 to TRBJ1-1; TRBD1 is a possible D gene (5 bases). The CDR3 has 13 residues. The V gene lost 6 bases and the J gene lost 0 bases, with 8 bases spanning the gap. Germline V gives CDR1 KGHSH, CDR2 LQKENI. CDR3 sequence reads: CASSEGMNTEAFF. DNA of the CDR3: TGTGCCAGCTCTGAGGGGATGAACACTGAAGCTTTCTTT.

The V gene is TRBV30, the J gene TRBJ2-5; 9 bases line up with TRBD2. The J call may not be correct, given that the DNA end is closer to TRBJ2-7. This CDR3 has 12 residues. Per the germline V gene, CDR1 is GTSNPN and CDR2 is SVGIG (reference sequence). The CDR3 sequence is CASTSGAYEQYF. The CDR3 DNA reads TGTGCCTCGACTAGCGGTGCCTACGAGCAGTACTTC.

This chain uses TRBV6-4 with TRBJ2-7; 7 bases agree with TRBD2. The length of the CDR3 is 15 residues. Germline V gives CDR1 MRHNA, CDR2 SNTAGT. V lost 2 bases and J lost 5; bases outside the gene matches: 9. CDR3 protein: CASSDLFAGVNEQYF. CDR3 nucleotides: TGTGCCAGCAGTGACCTCTTTGCGGGAGTTAACGAGCAGTACTTC.

This clone showed up just a few times. The rearrangement uses TRBV19 and TRBJ1-6, with 12 bases aligning to TRBD1. CDR1 and CDR2 (germline): LNHDA, SQIVND (reference sequence). The CDR3 consists of 15 residues. V gave up 10 bases and J gave up 8 bases; unmatched junction bases: 9. CDR3 DNA: TGTGCCACCCGGGGACAGGGGGCGGTGGATTCACCCCTCCACTTT. This encodes CATRGQGAVDSPLHF.

This clone was counted only a few times. The J gene is TRBJ2-1, the V gene TRBV7-9; 11 nucleotides match TRBD2. Germline trimming cut 6 bases from V and 2 bases from J; bases unmatched to any gene: 3. The CDR3 has 15 amino acids. Germline V gives CDR1 SEHNR, CDR2 FQNEAQ (reference sequence). CDR3 loop: CASRTTSGTYNEQFF. The DNA for the CDR3 is TGTGCCAGCAGAACGACTAGCGGGACCTACAATGAGCAGTTCTTC. The variable domain in full, with the rest retrieved from reference TRBV7-9 and TRBJ2-1, is DTGVSQNPRHKITKRGQNVTFRCDPISEHNRLYWYRQTLGQGPEFLTYFQNEAQLEKSRLLSDRFSAERPKGSFSTLEIQRTEQGDSAMYLCASRTTSGTYNEQFFGPGTRLTVL.

This chain links TRBV11-2 with TRBJ1-1; a weak D match, TRBD1 (6 bases). Trimming removed 7 bases at V and 4 bases at J, with 19 bases between. The CDR3 runs to 15 residues. The germline gives CDR1 SGHAT, CDR2 FQNNGV. The CDR3 loop reads CASNPQGTWGTEAFF. The DNA of the CDR3 is TGTGCCAGCAACCCTCAGGGGACCTGGGGCACTGAAGCTTTCTTT.

Comment on this clone: The identical CDR3 is also encoded by other nucleotide sequences in the sample. The rearrangement joins TRBV18 to TRBJ1-5; D gene unclear. V lost 3 bases, J lost 4 bases, and 7 bases lay in between. The length of the CDR3 is 13 residues. CDR1 is KGHSH, CDR2 LQKENI, per germline. CDR3: CASSPGSNQPQHF. For the CDR3, the DNA is TGTGCCAGCTCACCGGGCAGTAATCAGCCCCAGCATTTT.

CDR3 amino acids: CASRLFPAGQGREHYGYTF. The DNA for the CDR3 is TGTGCCAGCAGATTGTTTCCAGCGGGACAGGGAAGGGAGCACTATGGCTACACCTTC. The chain carries TRBV27 and TRBJ1-2; 9 bases are shared with TRBD1. Losses at the gene ends were 6 bases for V and 3 bases for J; bases not matched to a gene: 20. The germline gives CDR1 MNHEY, CDR2 SMNVEV (reference sequence). The CDR3 covers 19 residues.

The gene calls are TRBV7-9 and TRBJ2-2; D is possibly TRBD2 (6 bases). Looked up from germline, CDR1 is SEHNR and CDR2 is FQNEAQ (reference sequence). The V and J ends lost 3 bases and 7 bases respectively, with 15 bases between them. CDR3 length: 15 amino acids. CDR3 protein: CASSLRGFVGGELFF. CDR3 nucleotide sequence: TGTGCCAGCAGCTTGCGGGGCTTCGTGGGCGGGGAGCTGTTTTTT.

CDR3 nucleotides: TGCGCCAGCAGTGATCAGAGACAAGGAAAAGAGACCCAGTACTTC. It specifies CASSDQRQGKETQYF. The gene calls are TRBV10-1 and TRBJ2-5, with no clear D. V lost 3 bases to trimming and J lost 3 bases, with 14 bases between them. CDR1 WNHNN and CDR2 SYGVQD come from the germline V gene (reference sequence). The CDR3 spans 15 residues.

This chain uses TRBV6-1 with TRBJ1-5; D gene unclear. The germline CDR1 and CDR2 sequences are MNHNS and SASEGT. CDR3 size: 13 residues. Deletions cut 2 bases from V and 7 bases from J, with 9 bases between. The DNA of the CDR3 is TGTGCCAGCAGTGAATGGGTAGAGCAGCCCCAGCATTTT. This encodes CASSEWVEQPQHF.

The chain has TRBV6-5 and TRBJ1-6; 7 bases line up with TRBD1. V trimming: 2 bases; J trimming: 10 bases; junction bases outside the gene matches: 11. The CDR3 has 16 residues. Germline V gene lookup returns CDR1 MNHEY and CDR2 SVGAGI. The CDR3 DNA is TGTGCCAGCAGTTACGGGTTGGGGGCAGGGGGGTCACCCCTCCACTTT. Translating gives CASSYGLGAGGSPLHF.

The genes are TRBV18 and TRBJ2-4; 7 bases align to TRBD1. CDR3 length: 16 residues. The germline gives CDR1 KGHSH, CDR2 LQKENI. Trimming at V came to 2 bases and at J to 3 bases, leaving 7 bases not matched to a gene. CDR3 amino acids: CASSPNKDRFKNIQYF. DNA of the CDR3: TGTGCCAGCTCACCAAATAAGGACAGGTTCAAAAACATTCAGTACTTC.

The sample holds one count of this clone. Mismatch with germline at one junction end may stem from a read error. The V call is TRBV19, the J call TRBJ2-7; D uncertain. The CDR3 spans 14 residues. CDR1 is LNHDA and CDR2 is SQIVND in the germline V gene (reference sequence). The CDR3 is CASNKVRPVGEQYF. CDR3 in DNA: TGTGCAAGTAACAAGGTTCGGCCCGTCGGCGAGCAGTACTTC.

This clone was detected only a few times. The chain links TRBV5-1 to TRBJ2-7, with 9 bases matching TRBD1. CDR3 length: 14 amino acids. After removal of 0 bases from V and 6 bases from J, the junction contained 4 bases not matched to a gene. Germline CDR1 and CDR2: SGHRS and YFSETQ. The CDR3 DNA follows: TGCGCCAGCAGCTTGGGGACAGGGGAGGGCGAGCAGTACTTC. This translates into CASSLGTGEGEQYF.